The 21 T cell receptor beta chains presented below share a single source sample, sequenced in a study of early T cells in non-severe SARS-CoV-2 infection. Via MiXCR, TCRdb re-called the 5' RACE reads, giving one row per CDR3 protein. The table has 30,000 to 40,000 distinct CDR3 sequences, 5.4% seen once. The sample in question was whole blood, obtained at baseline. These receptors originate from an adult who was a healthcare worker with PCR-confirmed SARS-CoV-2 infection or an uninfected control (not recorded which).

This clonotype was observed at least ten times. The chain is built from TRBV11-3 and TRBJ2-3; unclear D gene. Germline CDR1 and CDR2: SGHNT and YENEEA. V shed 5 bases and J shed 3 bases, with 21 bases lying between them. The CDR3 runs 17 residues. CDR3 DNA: TGTGCCAGCAGCACTCCCCCCGAAATGGAGTCAACAGATACGCAGTATTTT. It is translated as CASSTPPEMESTDTQYF.

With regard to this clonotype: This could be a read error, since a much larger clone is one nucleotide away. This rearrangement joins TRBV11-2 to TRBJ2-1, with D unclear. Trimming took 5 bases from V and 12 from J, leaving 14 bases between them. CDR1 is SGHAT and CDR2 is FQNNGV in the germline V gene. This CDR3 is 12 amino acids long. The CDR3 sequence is CASSLEGWWQFF. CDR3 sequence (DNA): TGTGCCAGCAGCCTCGAAGGGTGGTGGCAGTTCTTC. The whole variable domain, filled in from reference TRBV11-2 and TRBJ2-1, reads EAGVAQSPRYKIIEKRQSVAFWCNPISGHATLYWYQQILGQGPKLLIQFQNNGVVDDSQLPKDRFSAERLKGVDSTLKIQPAKLEDSAVYLCASSLEGWWQFFGPGTRLTVL.

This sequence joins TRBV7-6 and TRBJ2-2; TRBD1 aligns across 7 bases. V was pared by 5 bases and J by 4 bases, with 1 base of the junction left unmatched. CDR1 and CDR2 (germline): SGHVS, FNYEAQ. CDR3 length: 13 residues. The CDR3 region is CASSRGPTGELFF. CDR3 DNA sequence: TGTGCCAGCAGCAGGGGGCCCACCGGGGAGCTGTTTTTT.

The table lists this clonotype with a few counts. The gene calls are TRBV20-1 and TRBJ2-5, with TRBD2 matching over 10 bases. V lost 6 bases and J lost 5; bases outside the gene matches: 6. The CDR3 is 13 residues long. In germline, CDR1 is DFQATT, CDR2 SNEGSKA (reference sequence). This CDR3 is CSAPGTSVETQYF. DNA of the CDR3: TGCAGTGCCCCCGGGACTAGCGTGGAGACCCAGTACTTC.

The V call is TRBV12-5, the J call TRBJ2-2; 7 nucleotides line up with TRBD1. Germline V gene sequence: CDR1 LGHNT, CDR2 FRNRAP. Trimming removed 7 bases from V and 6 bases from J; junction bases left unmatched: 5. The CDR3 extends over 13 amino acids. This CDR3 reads CASALQGSGELFF. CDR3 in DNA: TGTGCTAGTGCTCTACAGGGGTCCGGGGAGCTGTTTTTT.

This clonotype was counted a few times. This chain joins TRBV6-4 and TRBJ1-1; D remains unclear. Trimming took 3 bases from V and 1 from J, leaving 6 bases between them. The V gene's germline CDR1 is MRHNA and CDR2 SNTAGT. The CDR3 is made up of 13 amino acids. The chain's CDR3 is CASSEAANTEAFF. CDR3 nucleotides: TGTGCCAGCAGTGAGGCAGCGAACACTGAAGCTTTCTTT.

CDR3 nucleotides: TGTGCCAGCAGCCTTAACCGGGACGGGATTCGAAACACCATATATTTT. Encoded protein: CASSLNRDGIRNTIYF. The rearrangement uses TRBV11-3 and TRBJ1-3, with D maybe TRBD1 (5 bases). CDR3 length: 16 residues. V was clipped by 5 bases and J by 5 bases, with 19 bases between them. Per germline, CDR1 SGHNT and CDR2 YENEEA.

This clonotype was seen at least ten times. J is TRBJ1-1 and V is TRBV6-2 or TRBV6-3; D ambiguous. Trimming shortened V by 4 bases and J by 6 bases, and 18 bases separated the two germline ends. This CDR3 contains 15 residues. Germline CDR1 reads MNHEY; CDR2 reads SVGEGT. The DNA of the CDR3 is TGTGCCAGCAGTTCGGACCTTTTGTGGGGTGCTGAAGCTTTCTTT. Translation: CASSSDLLWGAEAFF.

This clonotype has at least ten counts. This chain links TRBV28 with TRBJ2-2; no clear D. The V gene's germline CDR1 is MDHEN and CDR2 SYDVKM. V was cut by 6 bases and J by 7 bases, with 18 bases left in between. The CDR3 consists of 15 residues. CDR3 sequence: CASSWPRGPRGELFF. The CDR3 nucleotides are TGTGCCAGCAGCTGGCCGCGAGGACCTCGCGGGGAGCTGTTTTTT.

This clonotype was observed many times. CDR3 coding DNA: TGTGCCTGGGCGAGTGGCTGGGGATCACCCCTCCACTTT. This sequence encodes CAWASGWGSPLHF. The chain couples TRBV30 to TRBJ1-6; D ambiguous. V was trimmed by 5 bases and J by 10 bases, leaving 15 bases between them. Germline CDR1 is GTSNPN and CDR2 is SVGIG (reference sequence). The CDR3 runs 13 residues.

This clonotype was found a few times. CDR3 in DNA: TGTGCCAGCAGTCCGGCGTCCGAGCAGTACTTC. This translates into CASSPASEQYF. This chain links TRBV12-3 or TRBV12-4 with TRBJ2-7; no clear D gene. V dropped 5 bases and J dropped 6 bases, with 8 bases sitting between them. The CDR3 consists of 11 residues.

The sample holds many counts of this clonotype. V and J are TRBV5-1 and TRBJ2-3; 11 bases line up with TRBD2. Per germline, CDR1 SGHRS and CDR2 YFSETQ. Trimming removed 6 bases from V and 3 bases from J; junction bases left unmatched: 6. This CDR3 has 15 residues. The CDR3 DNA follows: TGCGCCAGCACCTTAGCGGGAGGGCTGACAGATACGCAGTATTTT. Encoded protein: CASTLAGGLTDTQYF.

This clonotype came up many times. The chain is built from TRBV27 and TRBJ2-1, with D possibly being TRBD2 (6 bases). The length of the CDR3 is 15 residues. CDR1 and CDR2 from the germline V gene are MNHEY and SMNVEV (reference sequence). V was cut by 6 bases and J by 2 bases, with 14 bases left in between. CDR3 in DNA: TGTGCCAGCAGACTATATTCGGGGGCCTACAATGAGCAGTTCTTC. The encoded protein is CASRLYSGAYNEQFF.

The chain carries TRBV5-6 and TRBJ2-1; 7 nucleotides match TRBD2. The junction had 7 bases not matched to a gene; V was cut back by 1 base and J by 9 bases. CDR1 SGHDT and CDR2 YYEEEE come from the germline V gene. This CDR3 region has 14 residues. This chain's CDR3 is CASSLPLGGSEQFF. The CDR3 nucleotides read TGTGCCAGCAGCTTGCCCCTCGGCGGGAGTGAGCAGTTCTTC.

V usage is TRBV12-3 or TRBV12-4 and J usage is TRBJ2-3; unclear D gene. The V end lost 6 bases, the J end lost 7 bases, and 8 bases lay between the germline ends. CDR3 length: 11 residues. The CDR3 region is CASRTAHTQYF. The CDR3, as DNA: TGTGCCAGCAGAACGGCTCATACGCAGTATTTT.

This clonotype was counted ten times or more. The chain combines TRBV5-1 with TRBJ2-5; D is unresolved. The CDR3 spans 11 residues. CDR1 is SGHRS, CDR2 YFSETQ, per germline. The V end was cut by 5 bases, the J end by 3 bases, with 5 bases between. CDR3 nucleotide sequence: TGCGCCAGCAGAACCGAAGAGACCCAGTACTTC. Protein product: CASRTEETQYF.

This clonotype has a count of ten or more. The CDR3 protein is CSAHVGQGTYGYTF. The DNA for the CDR3 is TGCAGTGCCCATGTCGGACAGGGTACCTATGGCTACACCTTC. This sequence joins TRBV20-1 and TRBJ1-2; TRBD1 aligns across 8 bases. Looked up from germline, CDR1 is DFQATT and CDR2 is SNEGSKA (reference sequence). The CDR3 loop spans 14 amino acids. Unmatched junction bases numbered 10, after V lost 6 bases and J lost 4 bases.

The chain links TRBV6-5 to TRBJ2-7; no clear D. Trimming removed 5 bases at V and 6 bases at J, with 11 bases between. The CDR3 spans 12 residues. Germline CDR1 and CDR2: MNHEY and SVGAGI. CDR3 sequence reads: CASSQGWGEQYF. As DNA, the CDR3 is TGTGCCAGCAGTCAAGGCTGGGGCGAGCAGTACTTC.

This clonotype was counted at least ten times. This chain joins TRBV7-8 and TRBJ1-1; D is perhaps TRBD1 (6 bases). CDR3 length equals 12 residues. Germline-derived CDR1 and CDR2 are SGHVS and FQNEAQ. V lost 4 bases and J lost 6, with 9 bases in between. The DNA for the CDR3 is TGTGCCAGCAGCTCCCGACAGGCTGAAGCTTTCTTT. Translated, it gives CASSSRQAEAFF.

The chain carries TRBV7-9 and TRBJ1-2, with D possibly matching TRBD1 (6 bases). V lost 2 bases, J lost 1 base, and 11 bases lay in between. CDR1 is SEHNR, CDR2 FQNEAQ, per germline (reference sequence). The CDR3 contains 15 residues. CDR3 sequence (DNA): TGTGCCAGCAGCTTACCGGACAGTATTAACTATGGCTACACCTTC. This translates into CASSLPDSINYGYTF.

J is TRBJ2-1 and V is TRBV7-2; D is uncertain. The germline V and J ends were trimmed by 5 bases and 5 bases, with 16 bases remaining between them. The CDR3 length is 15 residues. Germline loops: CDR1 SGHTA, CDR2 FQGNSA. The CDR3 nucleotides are TGTGCCAGCAGCCCCGTGGGCCGAGGACACAATGAGCAGTTCTTC. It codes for CASSPVGRGHNEQFF.